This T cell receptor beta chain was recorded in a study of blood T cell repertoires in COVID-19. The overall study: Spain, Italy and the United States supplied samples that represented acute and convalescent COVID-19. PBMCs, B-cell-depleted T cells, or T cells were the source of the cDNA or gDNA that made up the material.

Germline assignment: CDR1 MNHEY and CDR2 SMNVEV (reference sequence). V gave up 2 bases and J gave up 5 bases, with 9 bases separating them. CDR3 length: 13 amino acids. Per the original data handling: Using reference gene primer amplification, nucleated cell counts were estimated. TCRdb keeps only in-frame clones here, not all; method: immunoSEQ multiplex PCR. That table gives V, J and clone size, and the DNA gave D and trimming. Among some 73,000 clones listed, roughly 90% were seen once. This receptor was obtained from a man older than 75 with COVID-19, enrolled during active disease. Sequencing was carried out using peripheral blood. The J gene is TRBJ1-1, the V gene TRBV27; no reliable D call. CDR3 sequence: CASSLRGRTEAFF. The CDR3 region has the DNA TGTGCCAGCAGTTTACGGGGAAGGACTGAAGCTTTCTTT.